Listed below are T cell receptor beta chains from one sample, sequenced in a study of OX40 agonist ivuxolimab in advanced cancers. Only in-frame clones appear in the TCRdb table, and some are missing; sequencing was by immunoSEQ multiplex PCR. Found here are 7,500 to 10,000 clones, 89% of them singletons; the top ten hold around 13%. The specimen comprised CD4+ or CD8+ T cells sorted from blood, sampled in a trial of the OX40 agonist ivuxolimab. All receptors derive from an adult with an advanced solid tumor such as melanoma, head and neck, liver or kidney cancer. Each CDR3 is given with its conserved first and last residue. Each record gives: CDR3 protein, V gene, clone size. Clone size is given for some rows only: seen once, a few or many times, or a class if the clone is expanded.

CASSEGATQYF,TRBV10-2,.
CASSRSADSNQPQHF,TRBV6-5,few
CASSQDGGSKTQYF,TRBV18,.
CASSLLGLPRLYF,TRBV27,.
CASQGGGETQYF,TRBV6-5,once
CASSFRGQGPWDEQYF,TRBV28,.
CASSDWTETQYF,TRBV7-3,.
CASSLATTSGWADTQYF,TRBV5-1,.
CASTPAGNTGELFF,TRBV19,.
CASSAPSRGWNQPQHF,TRBV6-1,.
CASKGQETQYF,TRBV2,once
CASGLALSGVMNTEAFF,TRBV12-5,few
CASSEGSGANVLTF,TRBV18,.
CASSINTEAFF,TRBV28,few
CASSLYAGESYNEQFF,TRBV7-6,.
CASSQTAGVEQYF,TRBV19,.
CASSFQGVDTEAFF,TRBV5-1,.
CASSLGMRNEQFF,TRBV7-8,.
CASSLAGLAGGNTGELFF,TRBV11-2,.
CSVREVGKYYGYTF,TRBV29-1,once
CASTDKGQLNYGYTF,TRBV28,once
CASSSRTRSTDTQYF,TRBV5-8,.
CASSAGTGGYNEQFF,TRBV5-1,.
CASSPVDRDSYRTDTQYF,TRBV21-1,.
CASSGIEWGYGYTF,TRBV9,.
CASNPGQGTDTQYF,TRBV2,once
CASSGRQGTIYPQEQYF,TRBV7-9,.
CASRQRDFEQFF,TRBV27,once
CASQGAGEDTQYF,TRBV19,.
CASTGNYGYTF,TRBV28,.
CASSFEGGNEQYF,TRBV7-2,.
CASGLDKNTEAFF,TRBV6-5,once
CASSPDRKYHSGANVLTF,TRBV21-1,.
CASSHSTAGTPEKLFF,TRBV28,.
CASSPGTGIYEQYF,TRBV13,few
CASSQAPGTSSSYEQYF,TRBV6-4,.
CASSEDHRTDTQYF,TRBV9,.
CASSTLDTNTEAFF,TRBV19,.
CASSQGGGLYGYTF,TRBV6-5,.
CASSLARTENTGELFF,TRBV5-1,.
CASSSLGSGELFF,TRBV5-1,.
CASSRLARQSYEQYF,TRBV7-2,once
CASNAGTGQGQQYF,TRBV11-2,.
CASSQDLSGREKGAFF,TRBV4-2,.
CASSQFAVPAGGELFF,TRBV7-9,.
CASSYWRTGVYEQYF,TRBV6-6,.
CASSPWTSGRAEESGQYF,TRBV9,once
CASSEGGHSGNTIYF,TRBV9,.
CASSRNRGETQYF,TRBV5-1,.
CASSLMRGNEQFF,TRBV5-1,.
CASSPQAETQYF,TRBV5-1,few
CASSQDSHSGVTQYF,TRBV4-1,.
CASSRTDLNTEAFF,TRBV7-9,.
CASTLGGYGYTF,TRBV5-6,.
CASSPGTGRTGELFF,TRBV18,.